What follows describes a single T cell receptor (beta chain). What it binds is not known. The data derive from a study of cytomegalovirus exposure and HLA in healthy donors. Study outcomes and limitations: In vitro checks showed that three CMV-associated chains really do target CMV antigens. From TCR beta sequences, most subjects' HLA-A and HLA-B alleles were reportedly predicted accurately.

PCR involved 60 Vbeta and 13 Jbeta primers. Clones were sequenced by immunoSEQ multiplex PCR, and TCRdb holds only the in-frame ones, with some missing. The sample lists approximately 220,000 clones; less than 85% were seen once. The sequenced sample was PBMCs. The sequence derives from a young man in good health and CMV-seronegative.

The CDR3 sequence is CASSQDGSGNYGYTF. The CDR3 DNA sequence: TGCGCCAGCAGCCAAGATGGTTCGGGGAACTATGGCTACACCTTC. The genes are TRBV4-1 and TRBJ1-2; unclear D gene. V shed 0 bases and J shed 2 bases, with 10 bases lying between them. In germline, CDR1 is MGHRA, CDR2 YSYEKL. The CDR3 has 15 amino acids.